This TCR beta chain was recorded in a study of technical replicates of blood from a handful of donors. Using immunoSEQ multiplex PCR, the repertoire was profiled, and TCRdb retains in-frame clones only, with some absent. The sample has about 74,000 clones, about 95% seen once. The ends were cut back, 3 bases at V and 3 bases at J, with 11 bases in the middle. Per germline, CDR1 SQVTM and CDR2 ANQGSEA. The CDR3 is 13 amino acids. The source is a human donor in good health. The specimen sequenced was T cells isolated from PBMCs. This chain links TRBV29-1 with TRBJ1-1; D is perhaps TRBD1 (6 bases). CDR3 nucleotides: TGCAGCGTTGACGTGACAGGCGACACTGAAGCTTTCTTT. It codes for CSVDVTGDTEAFF.